The 8 T cell receptor beta chains in this list originate from one sample, sequenced in a study of PD-L1 blockade in urothelial cancer. TCRdb keeps only in-frame clones here, not all; method: immunoSEQ multiplex PCR. The sample holds roughly 74,000 clones; about 85% are singletons and the top ten take around 5%. The source was PBMCs, collected around atezolizumab (anti-PD-L1) treatment. These receptors were taken from a woman in her 70s with urothelial cancer.

The chain is built from TRBV5-6 and TRBJ1-2; tentatively, D is TRBD1 (6 bases). Germline V gene sequence: CDR1 SGHDT, CDR2 YYEEEE. Between the trimmed V and J ends, which lost 2 bases and 5 bases, there was a span of 10 bases. CDR3 size: 13 residues. The CDR3 protein is CASSLRGAYGYTF. The CDR3 DNA reads TGTGCCAGCAGCTTACGGGGGGCTTATGGCTACACCTTC.

This clone has just one count. This rearrangement joins TRBV10-3 to TRBJ2-2; the match to TRBD1 covers 9 bases. CDR3 length equals 16 residues. CDR1 ENHRY and CDR2 SYGVKD come from the germline V gene. Trimming took 8 bases from V and 0 from J; bases not matched to a gene: 7. The CDR3 region has the DNA TGTGCCATCTCAACAGGGGGCGAAGCGAACACCGGGGAGCTGTTTTTT. It codes for CAISTGGEANTGELFF.

This clone was observed a few times. This sequence joins TRBV5-4 and TRBJ2-7; a possible D gene is TRBD1 (5 bases). Trimming took off 4 bases at V and 1 base at J, with 12 bases between the two ends. Germline values: CDR1 SGHNT, CDR2 YYREEE (reference sequence). The CDR3 contains 14 residues. The chain's CDR3 is CASSGPTGSYEQYF. CDR3 DNA: TGTGCCAGCAGCGGCCCCACAGGTTCCTACGAGCAGTACTTC.

The chain is built from TRBV5-1 and TRBJ2-7; 9 bases fit TRBD1. J lost 7 bases, V lost 6 bases, and 11 bases had no gene match. This CDR3 has 14 amino acids. Germline V gives CDR1 SGHRS, CDR2 YFSETQ. The CDR3 sequence: CASTPGTGIEEQYF. CDR3 DNA sequence: TGCGCCAGCACCCCCGGGACAGGGATAGAAGAGCAGTACTTC.

V usage is TRBV19 and J usage is TRBJ1-2; perhaps TRBD1 as D (5 bases). CDR1 LNHDA and CDR2 SQIVND come from the germline V gene (reference sequence). Trimming removed 2 bases at V and 3 bases at J, with 10 bases between. The CDR3 is made up of 14 amino acids. The DNA of the CDR3 is TGTGCCAGTAGTATAATTGGCAGGGACTATGGCTACACCTTC. Encoded protein: CASSIIGRDYGYTF.

The chain employs TRBV30 and TRBJ2-4; no clear D gene. The CDR3 runs 11 residues. The germline V and J ends were trimmed by 3 bases and 7 bases, with 7 bases remaining between them. The germline gives CDR1 GTSNPN, CDR2 SVGIG (reference sequence). The CDR3 loop is CAWSAQNIQYF. CDR3 nucleotides: TGTGCCTGGAGCGCACAGAACATTCAGTACTTC.

The chain is built from TRBV7-2 and TRBJ2-1; perhaps TRBD1 as D (5 bases). The CDR3 covers 15 residues. Germline V gives CDR1 SGHTA, CDR2 FQGNSA. The germline V and J ends were trimmed by 7 bases and 4 bases, with 17 bases remaining between them. The CDR3 DNA reads TGTGCCAGCATCCCGGACACGGATAATTACAATGAGCAGTTCTTC. This gives the protein CASIPDTDNYNEQFF. Full variable domain (remainder filled in from reference TRBV7-2 and TRBJ2-1): GAGVSQSPSNKVTEKGKDVELRCDPISGHTALYWYRQSLGQGLEFLIYFQGNSAPDKSGLPSDRFSAERTGGSVSTLTIQRTQQEDSAVYLCASIPDTDNYNEQFFGPGTRLTVL.

This chain uses TRBV7-3 with TRBJ2-1; 8 positions match TRBD2. In germline, CDR1 is SGHTA, CDR2 FQGTGA. The CDR3 contains 14 residues. V dropped 5 bases and J dropped 3; count of bases not matched to a gene: 3. CDR3 sequence reads: CASSPGTSYNEQFF. Written as DNA, the CDR3 is TGTGCCAGCAGCCCCGGGACTAGCTACAATGAGCAGTTCTTC.